This T cell receptor (beta chain) appears in the sequencing data of a study of cytomegalovirus exposure and HLA in healthy donors. General study results and limits: Within an earlier analysis, most TCR beta V segments proved productive either about 87% or about 30% of the time. Beyond CMV serostatus, there was no information to go on about immune exposure. A likely sequencing artifact accounted for one observed cluster of highly shared sequence variants.

About this clone itself: Its specificity is unknown.

Germline V gives CDR1 PRHDT, CDR2 FYEKMQ (reference sequence). The V gene end was trimmed by 3 bases and the J gene end by 0 bases; junction bases not matched to a gene: 5. The CDR3 is made up of 16 amino acids. Vbeta (60) and Jbeta (13) primers were used in the PCR. Only in-frame clones appear in the TCRdb table, and some are missing; sequencing was by immunoSEQ multiplex PCR. Of about 120,000 clones listed, 77% are singletons. This chain connects TRBV13 to TRBJ1-3; 7 bases line up with TRBD1. Sequenced material: PBMCs. This clonotype was sampled from a young man in good health and CMV-seropositive. CDR3: CASSFARGVSGNTIYF. The CDR3 DNA sequence: TGTGCCAGCAGCTTTGCCAGGGGGGTCTCTGGAAACACCATATATTTT.